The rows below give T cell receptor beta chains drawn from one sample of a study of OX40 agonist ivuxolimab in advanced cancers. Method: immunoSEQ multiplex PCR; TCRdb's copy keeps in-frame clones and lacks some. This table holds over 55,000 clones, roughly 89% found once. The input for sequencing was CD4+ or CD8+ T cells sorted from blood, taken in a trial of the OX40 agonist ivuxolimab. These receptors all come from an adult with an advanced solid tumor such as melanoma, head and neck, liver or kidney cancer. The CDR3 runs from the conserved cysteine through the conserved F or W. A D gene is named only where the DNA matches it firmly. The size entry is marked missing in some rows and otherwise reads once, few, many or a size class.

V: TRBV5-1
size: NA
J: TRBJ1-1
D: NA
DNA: TGCGCCAGCAGCGAGGGACTTTTGAACACTGAAGCTTTCTTT
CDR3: CASSEGLLNTEAFF

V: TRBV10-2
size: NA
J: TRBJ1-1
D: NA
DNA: TGCGCCAGCAGTGATCTTTTAGTTATGAACACTGAAGCTTTCTTT
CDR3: CASSDLLVMNTEAFF

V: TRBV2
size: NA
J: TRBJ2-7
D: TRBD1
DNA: TGTGCCAGCAGACCCCGGGACAGGGGTTACGAGCAGTACTTC
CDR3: CASRPRDRGYEQYF

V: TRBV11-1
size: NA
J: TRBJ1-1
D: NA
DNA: TGTGCCAGCAGCTTTTCTGCCCCCACTGAAGCTTTCTTT
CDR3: CASSFSAPTEAFF

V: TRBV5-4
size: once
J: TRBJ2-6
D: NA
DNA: TGTGCCAGCAAAGCTACGTACCAGACAAGTCGGGCCAACGTCCTGACTTTC
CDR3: CASKATYQTSRANVLTF

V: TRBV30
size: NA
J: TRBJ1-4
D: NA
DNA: TGTGCCTGGAGTGTAAAGCTCACCGGGAAGCAGGCAACTAATGAAAAACTGTTTTTT
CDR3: CAWSVKLTGKQATNEKLFF

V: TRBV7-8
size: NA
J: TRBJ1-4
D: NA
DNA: TGTGCCAGCAGCTTAAGCCGAGGCAGGGTGGGTGAAAAACTGTTTTTT
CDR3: CASSLSRGRVGEKLFF

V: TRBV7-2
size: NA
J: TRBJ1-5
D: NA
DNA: TGTGCCAGCAGCTTAGATAGGGGAAGCAATCAGCCCCAGCATTTT
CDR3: CASSLDRGSNQPQHF

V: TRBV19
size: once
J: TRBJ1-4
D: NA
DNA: TGTGCCAGTAGTAGAAGGGAGGTGAGGGAAAAACTGTTTTTT
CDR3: CASSRREVREKLFF

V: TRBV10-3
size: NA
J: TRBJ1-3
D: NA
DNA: TGTGCCATCAGCGCATCAACAGGGACTGGAAACACCATATATTTT
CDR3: CAISASTGTGNTIYF

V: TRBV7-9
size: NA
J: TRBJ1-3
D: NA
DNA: TGTGCCAGCAGCGGTCAGAGGGGGGCGAGCTCTGGAAACACCATATATTTT
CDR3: CASSGQRGASSGNTIYF

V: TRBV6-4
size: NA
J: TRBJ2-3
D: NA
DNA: TGTGCCAGCAGTCCCGATGGAGATACGCAGTATTTT
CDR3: CASSPDGDTQYF

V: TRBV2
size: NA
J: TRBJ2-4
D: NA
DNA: TGTGCCAGCAGCCTGGGGGTAGCCAAAAACATTCAGTACTTC
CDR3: CASSLGVAKNIQYF

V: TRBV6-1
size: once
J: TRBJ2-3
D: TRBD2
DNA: TGTGCCAGTGTAATACTAGCGGGGGGGCAAGATACGCAGTATTTT
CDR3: CASVILAGGQDTQYF

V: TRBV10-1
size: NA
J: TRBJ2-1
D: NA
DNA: TGCGCCAGCAGTGAATCGGGGAGGACTTACAATGAGCAGTTCTTC
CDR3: CASSESGRTYNEQFF

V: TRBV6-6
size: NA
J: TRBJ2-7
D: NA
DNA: TGTGCCAGCAGTTACAGGGCAGGGGTCGGCGAGCAGTACTTC
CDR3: CASSYRAGVGEQYF

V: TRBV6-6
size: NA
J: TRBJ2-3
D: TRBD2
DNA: TGTGCCAGCACTACGGGACTAGAGAGAGATACGCAGTATTTT
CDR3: CASTTGLERDTQYF

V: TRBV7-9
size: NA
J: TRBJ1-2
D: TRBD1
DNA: TGTGCCACAGGGGGCCGAATGAATGGCTACACCTTC
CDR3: CATGGRMNGYTF

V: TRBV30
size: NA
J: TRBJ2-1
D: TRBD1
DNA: TGTGCCTGGAGTGCCCGGGACAGGGCCTTCGGGGAGCAGTTCTTC
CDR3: CAWSARDRAFGEQFF

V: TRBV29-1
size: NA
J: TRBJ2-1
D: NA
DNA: TGCAGCGTTGATCTCCAAGGGGGCTCCTACAATGAGCAGTTCTTC
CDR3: CSVDLQGGSYNEQFF

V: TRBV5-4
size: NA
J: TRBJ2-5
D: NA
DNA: TGTGCCAGCAGCCGACAGGAGAACCAAGAGACCCAGTACTTC
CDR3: CASSRQENQETQYF

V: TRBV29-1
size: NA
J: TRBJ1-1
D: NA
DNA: TGCAGCGTTGATCGCCGGTTGAACACTGAAGCTTTCTTT
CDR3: CSVDRRLNTEAFF

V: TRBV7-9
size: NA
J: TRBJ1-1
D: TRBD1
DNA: TGTGCCAGCAGCTTTTCCGACAGGGACACTGAAGCTTTCTTT
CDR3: CASSFSDRDTEAFF

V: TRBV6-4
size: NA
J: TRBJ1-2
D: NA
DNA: TGTGCCAGCTCCCAAGCCGGGTCCCTCGGCTATGGCTACACCTTC
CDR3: CASSQAGSLGYGYTF

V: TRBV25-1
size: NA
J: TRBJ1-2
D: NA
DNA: TGTGCCAGCAGTGAATATCCCGACTATGGCTACACCTTC
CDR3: CASSEYPDYGYTF

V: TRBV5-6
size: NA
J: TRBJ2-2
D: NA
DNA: TGTGCCAGCACCCTCGGCGGCGGGGAGCTGTTTTTT
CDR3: CASTLGGGELFF

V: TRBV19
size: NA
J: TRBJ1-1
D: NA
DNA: TGTGCCAGTAGTTCCTGGGACCCAAGAGCCACTGAAGCTTTCTTT
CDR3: CASSSWDPRATEAFF

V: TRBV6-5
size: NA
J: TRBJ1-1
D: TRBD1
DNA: TGTGCCAGCAGTTACTCTTGGACAGGGGTCGCTTTCTTT
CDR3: CASSYSWTGVAFF

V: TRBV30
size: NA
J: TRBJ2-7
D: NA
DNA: TGTGCCTGGGGCGACCTCTACGAGCAGTACTTC
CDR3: CAWGDLYEQYF

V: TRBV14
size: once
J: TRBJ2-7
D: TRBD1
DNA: TGTGCCAGCAGCCCCGGGACAGGTTCGGTGCAGTACTTC
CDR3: CASSPGTGSVQYF

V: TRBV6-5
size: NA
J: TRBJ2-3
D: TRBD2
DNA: TGTGCCAGCAGTTACGGGGGGGTGACTAGCACAGATACGCAGTATTTT
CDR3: CASSYGGVTSTDTQYF

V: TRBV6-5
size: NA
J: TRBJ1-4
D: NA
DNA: TGTGCCAGCAGTGAGGCAACTAATGAAAAACTGTTTTTT
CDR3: CASSEATNEKLFF

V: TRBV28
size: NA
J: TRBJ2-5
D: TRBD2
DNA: TGTGCCAGCAGTGGACTAGGGGTGGAGACCCAGTACTTC
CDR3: CASSGLGVETQYF

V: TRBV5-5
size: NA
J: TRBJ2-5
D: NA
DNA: TGTGCCAGCAGCCCACAACCCCAAGAGACCCAGTACTTC
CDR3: CASSPQPQETQYF

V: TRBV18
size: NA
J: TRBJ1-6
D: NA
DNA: TGTGCCAGCTCACCAGGGGACAATTCACCCCTCCACTTT
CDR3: CASSPGDNSPLHF

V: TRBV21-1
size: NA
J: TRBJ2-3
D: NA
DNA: TGTGCCAGCAGCCAAGCCCCTAGATTTAACACAGATACGCAGTATTTT
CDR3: CASSQAPRFNTDTQYF

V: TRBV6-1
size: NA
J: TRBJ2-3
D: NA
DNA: TGTGCCAGCAGTGAACAGGGGCGGGTCGGCACAGATACGCAGTATTTT
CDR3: CASSEQGRVGTDTQYF

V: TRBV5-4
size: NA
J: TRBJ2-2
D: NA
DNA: TGTGCCAGCAGTTTTAGGGTAGACACCGGGGAGCTGTTTTTT
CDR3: CASSFRVDTGELFF